This entry lists 14 T cell receptor beta chains sequenced from one sample in a study of T cell responses to AZD1222 COVID-19 vaccine. Assay used: immunoSEQ multiplex PCR; TCRdb lists only in-frame clones, some missing. The sample records roughly 56,000 clones, around 85% being singletons. The sample consisted of peripheral blood, taken on day 0 of AZD1222 vaccination. These receptors all stem from an adult in good health.

The CDR3 nucleotides read TGTGCCAGCAGCTTAGGACAGGGATACGGCTACACCTTC. As protein: CASSLGQGYGYTF. The genes are TRBV11-1 and TRBJ1-2; 7 nucleotides match TRBD1. The germline gives CDR1 SGHAT, CDR2 FQDESV (reference sequence). The J segment lost 8 bases and the V segment lost 1 base, leaving 4 bases of the junction unmatched. The CDR3 is 13 residues long. Together with reference TRBV11-1 and TRBJ1-2, the CDR3 gives the full variable domain: EAEVAQSPRYKITEKSQAVAFWCDPISGHATLYWYRQILGQGPELLVQFQDESVVDDSQLPKDRFSAERLKGVDSTLKIQPAELGDSAMYLCASSLGQGYGYTFGSGTRLTVV.

The chain is built from TRBV5-1 and TRBJ2-2, with D possibly matching TRBD1 (5 bases). This CDR3 region has 15 residues. V was trimmed by 4 bases and J by 0 bases, leaving 10 bases between them. Germline assignment: CDR1 SGHRS and CDR2 YFSETQ. CDR3 region: CASSPQVTNTGELFF. DNA for the CDR3: TGCGCCAGCAGCCCACAGGTTACGAACACCGGGGAGCTGTTTTTT.

V and J are TRBV19 and TRBJ1-2; TRBD1 agrees at 11 bases. CDR1 is LNHDA, CDR2 SQIVND, per germline (reference sequence). V was pared by 6 bases and J by 7 bases, with 7 bases of the junction left unmatched. This CDR3 is built from 14 residues. In nucleotides, the CDR3 is TGTGCCAGTAGCCCGGACAGGGGGCGAGGTGGCTACACCTTC. Translating gives CASSPDRGRGGYTF.

The chain has TRBV4-1 and TRBJ1-2; 12 bases fit TRBD1. CDR1 and CDR2 from the germline V gene are MGHRA and YSYEKL. The CDR3 contains 20 residues. With V trimmed by 0 bases and J by 4 bases, 15 bases remained unmatched. This chain's CDR3 is CASSQESIGDRGRPIYGYTF. The CDR3 nucleotides read TGCGCCAGCAGCCAAGAGTCAATAGGGGACAGGGGGCGTCCAATCTATGGCTACACCTTC.

The chain uses TRBV25-1 and TRBJ1-2, with D tentatively TRBD1 (5 bases). CDR3 length: 13 residues. Trimming left V 5 bases short and J 4 bases short, with 11 bases between. From germline, CDR1 is MGHDK and CDR2 SYGVNS. The CDR3 region has the DNA TGTGCCAGCAGTCTGGGACTTTTCTATGGCTACACCTTC. Amino acids: CASSLGLFYGYTF.

The chain combines TRBV6-5 with TRBJ2-1, with D perhaps given as TRBD1 or TRBD2 (5 bases each). Germline CDR1 reads MNHEY; CDR2 reads SVGAGI. V was shortened by 2 bases and J by 2 bases, with 10 bases between the two germline ends. The CDR3 extends over 15 amino acids. The CDR3 sequence is CASSYGTAAYNEQFF. The CDR3 DNA reads as TGTGCCAGCAGTTACGGGACGGCCGCCTACAATGAGCAGTTCTTC.

The gene calls are TRBV5-5 and TRBJ1-5; D not certain. Trimming stripped 0 bases from V and 4 bases from J, with 8 bases between. The CDR3 extends over 14 amino acids. Germline V gives CDR1 SGHKS, CDR2 YYEKEE (reference sequence). The chain's CDR3 is CASSLADRNQPQHF. The CDR3 region has the DNA TGTGCCAGCAGCTTGGCGGACCGAAATCAGCCCCAGCATTTT.

The chain recombines TRBV5-1 with TRBJ2-7, with D tentatively TRBD1 (6 bases). From germline, CDR1 is SGHRS and CDR2 YFSETQ. The CDR3 sequence is 15 residues long. V lost 4 bases and J 3 bases, leaving 17 bases between the germline ends. CDR3 sequence reads: CASSHRDTLIYEQYF. The CDR3 DNA sequence: TGCGCCAGCAGCCACCGGGACACGTTGATCTACGAGCAGTACTTC.

This clone appeared a single time. V is TRBV30 and J is TRBJ2-2; D gene uncertain. From germline, CDR1 is GTSNPN and CDR2 SVGIG (reference sequence). CDR3 size: 13 residues. Trimming shortened V by 2 bases and J by 6 bases, and 10 bases separated the two germline ends. The CDR3 spells CAWSRVIAGELFF. The DNA of the CDR3 is TGTGCCTGGAGTCGGGTCATAGCCGGGGAGCTGTTTTTT.

This clone was observed a few times. The chain carries TRBV7-9 and TRBJ1-6; weak D call: TRBD1 (6 bases). Germline CDR1 and CDR2: SEHNR and FQNEAQ (reference sequence). Trimming left V 6 bases short and J 5 bases short, with 11 bases between. CDR3 length: 14 amino acids. In DNA, the CDR3 is TGTGCCAGCAGTCTACAGGGAGATAATTCACCCCTCCACTTT. It codes for CASSLQGDNSPLHF.

The chain uses TRBV5-4 and TRBJ2-1; 7 nucleotides line up with TRBD2. In germline, CDR1 is SGHNT, CDR2 YYREEE (reference sequence). The CDR3 covers 14 residues. After removal of 0 bases from V and 8 bases from J, the junction contained 5 bases not matched to a gene. DNA of the CDR3: TGTGCCAGCAGCTTGGTACAGCGGGGCGATGAGCAGTTCTTC. Protein sequence: CASSLVQRGDEQFF.

V gene TRBV5-1 combines with J gene TRBJ2-5; 14 nucleotides agree with TRBD2. CDR1 is SGHRS, CDR2 YFSETQ, per germline. With 0 bases clipped from V and 0 bases from J, the junction kept 1 base outside the gene matches. This CDR3 is 17 amino acids long. The CDR3 nucleotides are TGCGCCAGCAGCTTGGGGACTAGCGGGGGGTACCAAGAGACCCAGTACTTC. It codes for CASSLGTSGGYQETQYF.

V is TRBV23-1 and J is TRBJ2-6; tentatively, D is TRBD2 (5 bases). TRBV23-1 is annotated as an ORF whose role is uncertain. CDR3 length: 19 amino acids. Trimming left V 7 bases short and J 1 base short, with 23 bases between. This CDR3 reads CASNRVIRSGESGANVLTF. The CDR3 DNA reads TGCGCCAGCAATAGAGTCATACGGAGTGGGGAGTCTGGGGCCAACGTCCTGACTTTC.

Of note for this clone: The sample holds other DNA sequences that translate to the same CDR3. The V gene is TRBV5-6, the J gene TRBJ1-1; D is possibly TRBD1 (5 bases). With 2 bases removed from V and 6 bases from J, the gap between germline ends came to 8 bases. The V gene's germline CDR1 is SGHDT and CDR2 YYEEEE. The CDR3 consists of 12 residues. The CDR3 loop reads CASSFGGAEAFF. CDR3 DNA: TGTGCCAGCAGCTTCGGGGGGGCTGAAGCTTTCTTT.